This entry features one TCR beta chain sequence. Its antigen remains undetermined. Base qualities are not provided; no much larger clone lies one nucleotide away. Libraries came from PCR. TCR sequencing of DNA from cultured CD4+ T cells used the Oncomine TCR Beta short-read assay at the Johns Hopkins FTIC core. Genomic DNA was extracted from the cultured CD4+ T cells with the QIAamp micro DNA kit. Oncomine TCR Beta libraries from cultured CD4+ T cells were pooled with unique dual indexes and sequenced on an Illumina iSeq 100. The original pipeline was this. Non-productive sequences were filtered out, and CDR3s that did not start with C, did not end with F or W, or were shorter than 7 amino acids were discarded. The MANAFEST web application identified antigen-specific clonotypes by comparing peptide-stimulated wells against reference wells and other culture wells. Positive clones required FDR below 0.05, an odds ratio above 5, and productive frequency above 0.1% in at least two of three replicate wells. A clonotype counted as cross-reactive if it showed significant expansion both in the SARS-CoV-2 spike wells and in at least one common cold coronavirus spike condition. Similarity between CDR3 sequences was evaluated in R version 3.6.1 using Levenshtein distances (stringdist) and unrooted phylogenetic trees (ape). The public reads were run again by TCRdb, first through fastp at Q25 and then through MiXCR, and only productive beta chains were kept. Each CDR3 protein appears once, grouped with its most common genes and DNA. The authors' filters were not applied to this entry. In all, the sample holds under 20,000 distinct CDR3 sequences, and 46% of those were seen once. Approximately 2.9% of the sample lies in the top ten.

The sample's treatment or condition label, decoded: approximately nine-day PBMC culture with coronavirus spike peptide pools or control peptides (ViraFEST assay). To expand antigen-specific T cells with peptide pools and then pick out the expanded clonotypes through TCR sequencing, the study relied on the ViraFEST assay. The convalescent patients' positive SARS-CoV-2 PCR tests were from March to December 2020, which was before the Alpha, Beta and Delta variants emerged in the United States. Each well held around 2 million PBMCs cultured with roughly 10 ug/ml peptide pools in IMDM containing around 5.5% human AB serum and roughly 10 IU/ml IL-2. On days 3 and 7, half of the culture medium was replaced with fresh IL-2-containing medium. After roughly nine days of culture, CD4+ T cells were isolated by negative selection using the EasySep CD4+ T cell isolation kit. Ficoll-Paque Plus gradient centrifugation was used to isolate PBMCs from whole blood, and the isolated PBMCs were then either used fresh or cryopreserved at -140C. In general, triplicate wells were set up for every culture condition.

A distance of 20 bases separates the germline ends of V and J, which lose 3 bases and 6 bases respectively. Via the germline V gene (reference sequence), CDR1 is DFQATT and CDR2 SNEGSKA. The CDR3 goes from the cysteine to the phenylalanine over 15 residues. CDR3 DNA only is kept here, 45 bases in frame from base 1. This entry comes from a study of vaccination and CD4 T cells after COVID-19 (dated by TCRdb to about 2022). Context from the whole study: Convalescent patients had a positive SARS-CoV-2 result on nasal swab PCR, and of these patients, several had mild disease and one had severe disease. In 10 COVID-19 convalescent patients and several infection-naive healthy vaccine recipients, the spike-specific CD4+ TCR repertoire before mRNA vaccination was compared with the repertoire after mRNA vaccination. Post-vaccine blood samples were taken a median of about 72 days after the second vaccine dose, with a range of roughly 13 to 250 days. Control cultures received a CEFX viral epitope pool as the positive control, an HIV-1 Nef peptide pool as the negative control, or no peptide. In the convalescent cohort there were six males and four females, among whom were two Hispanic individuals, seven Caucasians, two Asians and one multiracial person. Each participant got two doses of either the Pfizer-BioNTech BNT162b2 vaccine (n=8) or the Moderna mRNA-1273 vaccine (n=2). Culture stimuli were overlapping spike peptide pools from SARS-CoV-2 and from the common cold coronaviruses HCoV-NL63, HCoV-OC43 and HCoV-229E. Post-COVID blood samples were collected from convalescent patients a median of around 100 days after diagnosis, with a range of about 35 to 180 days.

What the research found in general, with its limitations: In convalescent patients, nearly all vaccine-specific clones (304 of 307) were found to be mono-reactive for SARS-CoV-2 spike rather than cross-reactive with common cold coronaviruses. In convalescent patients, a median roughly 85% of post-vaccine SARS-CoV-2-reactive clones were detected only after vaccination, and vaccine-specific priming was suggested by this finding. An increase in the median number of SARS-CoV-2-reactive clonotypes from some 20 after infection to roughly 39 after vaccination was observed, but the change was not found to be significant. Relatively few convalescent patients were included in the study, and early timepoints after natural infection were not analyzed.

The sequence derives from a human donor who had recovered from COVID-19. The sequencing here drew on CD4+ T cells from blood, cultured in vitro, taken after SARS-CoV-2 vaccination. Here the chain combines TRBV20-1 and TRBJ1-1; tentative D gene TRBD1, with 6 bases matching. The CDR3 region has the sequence CSARAQGRLFSEAFF. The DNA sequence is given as TGCAGTGCTAGGGCGCAGGGGAGGTTGTTTTCTGAAGCTTTCTTT.